The entry below describes one T cell receptor beta chain. This sample is part of a study of shared clonotypes between healthy human individuals. The table came from immunoSEQ multiplex PCR; TCRdb's copy has only in-frame clones and leaves some out. The sample comprises roughly 410,000 clones, about 96% of which are singletons, and about 0.32% rests with the top ten. Sequenced input: memory CD8+ T cells sorted from blood. Subset here: CD45RO+ cells pooled with CCR7-negative TemRA cells. The clonotype originates from a man in his thirties or forties in good health.

In nucleotides, the CDR3 is TGCAGCGTTGCGGGCCTTACCCCAGATACGCAGTATTTT. Its translation: CSVAGLTPDTQYF. The chain has TRBV29-1 and TRBJ2-3, with D unresolved. Germline V gene data show CDR1 as SQVTM and CDR2 as ANQGSEA. The CDR3 length is 13 residues. V was shortened by 4 bases and J by 4 bases, with 12 bases between the two germline ends.